These T cell receptor beta chains were read from a single sample in a study of shared clonotypes between healthy human individuals. Using immunoSEQ multiplex PCR, the repertoire was profiled, and TCRdb retains in-frame clones only, with some absent. This sample has some 1,400,000 clones, with roughly 96% found just once. The sample comprised naive CD4+ T cells sorted from blood. The receptors come from a man under 40 in good health. Both conserved end residues are part of each CDR3. A D gene is named only where the DNA matches it firmly. The size entry is marked missing in some rows and otherwise reads once, few, many or a size class.

cdr3_aa | cdr3_nt | v_call | cdr3_length | clone_size | d_call | j_call
CASSQVGPVYNEQFF | TGTGCCAGCAGCCAAGTGGGCCCCGTTTACAATGAGCAGTTCTTC | TRBV4-2 | 15 | . | . | TRBJ2-1
CASSPSGRGTDTQYF | TGCGCCAGCAGTCCTAGCGGGAGGGGTACAGATACGCAGTATTTT | TRBV10-1 | 15 | . | TRBD2 | TRBJ2-3
CASSLDGRGEKLFF | TGCGCCAGCAGCCTTGACGGCCGGGGTGAAAAACTGTTTTTT | TRBV5-1 | 14 | . | . | TRBJ1-4
CASSLWDSSNQPQHF | TGTGCCAGCAGTTTGTGGGACAGCAGCAATCAGCCCCAGCATTTT | TRBV28 | 15 | once | TRBD1 | TRBJ1-5
CASSDVAGGPQNEQFF | TGCGCCAGCAGTGATGTAGCGGGAGGGCCTCAGAATGAGCAGTTCTTC | TRBV10-1 | 16 | . | TRBD2 | TRBJ2-1
CASRGTQGYNEQFF | TGTGCCAGCAGGGGGACCCAGGGATACAATGAGCAGTTCTTC | TRBV27 | 14 | . | . | TRBJ2-1
CASSYGTSGYYEQYF | TGTGCCAGCAGCTACGGGACTAGCGGTTACTACGAGCAGTACTTC | TRBV11-2 | 15 | . | TRBD2 | TRBJ2-7
CASFLPSSYNEQFF | TGCGCCAGCTTCTTACCCAGCTCCTACAATGAGCAGTTCTTC | TRBV5-1 | 14 | once | . | TRBJ2-1
CASSLLGGIGSNEKLFF | TGTGCCAGCAGCTTACTAGGGGGGATTGGGTCTAATGAAAAACTGTTTTTT | TRBV7-8 | 17 | few | . | TRBJ1-4
CASSPGTSGDYEQYF | TGTGCCAGCAGTCCAGGGACTAGCGGAGACTACGAGCAGTACTTC | TRBV6-5 | 15 | few | TRBD2 | TRBJ2-7
CASTNRAGGFTDTQYF | TGTGCCAGCACCAACAGGGCGGGAGGGTTCACAGATACGCAGTATTTT | TRBV6-6 | 16 | once | TRBD2 | TRBJ2-3
CASSASLAAYEQYF | TGTGCCAGCAGCGCTTCTTTAGCGGCCTACGAGCAGTACTTC | TRBV11-3 | 14 | . | . | TRBJ2-7
CASSQNRDQPQHF | TGTGCCAGCAGCCAGAACAGGGATCAGCCCCAGCATTTT | TRBV4-2 | 13 | . | . | TRBJ1-5
CASSQGVEEQYF | TGTGCCAGTAGTCAGGGGGTGGAAGAGCAGTACTTC | TRBV19 | 12 | . | TRBD1 | TRBJ2-7
CASRGEDSRTEAFF | TGTGCCAGTCGGGGGGAGGACAGTAGGACTGAAGCTTTCTTT | TRBV7-9 | 14 | once | . | TRBJ1-1
CASNGGPGANVLTF | TGCGCCAGCAATGGGGGGCCAGGGGCCAACGTCCTGACTTTC | TRBV5-1 | 14 | . | . | TRBJ2-6
CASSPLRDFLSFRETQYF | TGTGCCAGCTCACCACTCCGGGACTTTCTTTCATTTCGAGAGACCCAGTACTTC | TRBV18 | 18 | . | . | TRBJ2-5
CASSEVPQLYEQYF | TGTGCCAGCAGTGAAGTCCCACAGCTCTACGAGCAGTACTTC | TRBV6-1 | 14 | . | . | TRBJ2-7
CASSIPGRELFF | TGTGCCAGCAGTATACCCGGTAGGGAGCTGTTTTTT | TRBV27 | 12 | . | . | TRBJ2-2
CASSPMGQGSRETQYF | TGTGCCAGCAGCCCTATGGGGCAGGGGAGTCGAGAGACCCAGTACTTC | TRBV25-1 | 16 | . | . | TRBJ2-5
CASGLPGETQYF | TGTGCCAGCGGACTACCGGGAGAGACCCAGTACTTC | TRBV5-4 | 12 | . | . | TRBJ2-5
CASSPQGLGTQYF | TGTGCCAGCTCACCTCAGGGGCTAGGTACGCAGTATTTT | TRBV18 | 13 | . | . | TRBJ2-3
CASSPSGAGGYTF | TGTGCCAGCAGCCCCAGCGGGGCAGGTGGCTACACCTTC | TRBV7-9 | 13 | . | . | TRBJ1-2
CASRRAWAQETQYF | TGTGCCAGCAGAAGAGCGTGGGCGCAAGAGACCCAGTACTTC | TRBV27 | 14 | . | . | TRBJ2-5
CASSVDLNNEQFF | TGTGCCAGCAGCGTCGACTTGAACAATGAGCAGTTCTTC | TRBV9 | 13 | . | . | TRBJ2-1
CASSVDRTPTDTQYF | TGTGCCAGCAGCGTAGATCGGACGCCCACAGATACGCAGTATTTT | TRBV9 | 15 | . | . | TRBJ2-3
CSALGQSTDTQYF | TGCAGCGCCCTGGGACAGAGCACAGATACGCAGTATTTT | TRBV29-1 | 13 | . | TRBD1 | TRBJ2-3
CASSSRQGGETQYF | TGCGCCAGCAGCTCTAGACAGGGTGGCGAGACCCAGTACTTC | TRBV5-1 | 14 | . | TRBD1 | TRBJ2-5
CASSLPTGGFGNTIYF | TGTGCCAGCAGCTTGCCGACAGGGGGATTCGGAAACACCATATATTTT | TRBV5-6 | 16 | . | TRBD1 | TRBJ1-3
CASSLLETQYF | TGTGCCAGCTCATTATTAGAGACCCAGTACTTC | TRBV7-8 | 11 | . | . | TRBJ2-5
CASSLEGVVSTEAFF | TGTGCCAGCAGCTTAGAGGGGGTGGTGAGCACTGAAGCTTTCTTT | TRBV7-2 | 15 | once | . | TRBJ1-1
CASSLAQTGAMPSYGYTF | TGCGCCAGCAGCTTGGCCCAGACAGGGGCCATGCCCAGTTATGGCTACACCTTC | TRBV5-1 | 18 | . | TRBD1 | TRBJ1-2
CASSQAVPDTQYF | TGTGCCAGCTCTCAAGCGGTTCCAGATACGCAGTATTTT | TRBV11-3 | 13 | . | . | TRBJ2-3
CASSESGAGEETQYF | TGTGCCAGCAGTGAATCGGGAGCGGGGGAAGAGACCCAGTACTTC | TRBV25-1 | 15 | once | TRBD2 | TRBJ2-5
CASIRVGILNEQYF | TGTGCCAGCATCAGAGTAGGGATTTTGAACGAGCAGTACTTC | TRBV6-1 | 14 | once | . | TRBJ2-7
CSAGDTGRGGADTQYF | TGCAGCGCTGGGGACACCGGGCGGGGGGGCGCAGATACGCAGTATTTT | TRBV29-1 | 16 | . | TRBD2 | TRBJ2-3
CASSLQSYTDTQYF | TGTGCCAGCAGCCTCCAATCGTACACAGATACGCAGTATTTT | TRBV5-4 | 14 | . | . | TRBJ2-3